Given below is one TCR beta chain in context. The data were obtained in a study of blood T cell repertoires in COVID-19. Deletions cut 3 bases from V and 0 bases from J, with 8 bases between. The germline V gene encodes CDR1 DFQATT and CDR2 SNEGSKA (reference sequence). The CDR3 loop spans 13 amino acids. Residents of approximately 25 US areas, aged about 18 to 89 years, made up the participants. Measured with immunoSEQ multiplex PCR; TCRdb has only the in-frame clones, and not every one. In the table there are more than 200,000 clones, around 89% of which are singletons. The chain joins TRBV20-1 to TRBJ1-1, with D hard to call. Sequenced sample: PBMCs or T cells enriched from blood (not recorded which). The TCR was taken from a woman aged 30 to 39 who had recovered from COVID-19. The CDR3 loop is CSASRGLNTEAFF. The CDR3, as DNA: TGCAGTGCTAGTCGAGGGTTGAACACTGAAGCTTTCTTT.